A single sample is the source of the 30 T cell receptor beta chains below, sequenced in a study of blood T cell repertoires in COVID-19. The table came from immunoSEQ multiplex PCR; TCRdb's copy has only in-frame clones and leaves some out. Of 300,000 to 400,000 clones listed, around 87% are singletons. Sequencing was performed on peripheral blood. The receptors were gathered from a woman aged 50 to 60 who had recovered from COVID-19.

V gene TRBV6-4 combines with J gene TRBJ2-7, with D tentatively TRBD1 (6 bases). The CDR3 consists of 14 residues. Per the germline V gene, CDR1 is MRHNA and CDR2 is SNTAGT. V lost 5 bases, J lost 2 bases, and 13 bases lay in between. As DNA, the CDR3 is TGTGCCAGCAGTCTCCGGACAGATACCTACGAGCAGTACTTC. It yields the protein CASSLRTDTYEQYF.

The genes are TRBV5-1 and TRBJ2-1; 8 bases agree with TRBD1. CDR1 is SGHRS, CDR2 YFSETQ, per germline. V shed 0 bases, J shed 5 bases, and the junction held 4 bases outside the gene matches. There are 15 residues in the CDR3. The CDR3 nucleotides are TGCGCCAGCAGCTTGGTGGGACAGGTAAACAATGAGCAGTTCTTC. This translates into CASSLVGQVNNEQFF.

The chain carries TRBV27 and TRBJ1-3, with a tentative D call TRBD1 (5 bases). There are 16 residues in the CDR3. The germline V gene has CDR1 MNHEY and CDR2 SMNVEV (reference sequence). V was cut by 3 bases and J by 0 bases, with 12 bases left in between. CDR3 nucleotides: TGTGCCAGCAGTTTGGGGGGTCCGTTCTCTGGAAACACCATATATTTT. It encodes CASSLGGPFSGNTIYF.

V usage is TRBV7-8 and J usage is TRBJ1-2; maybe TRBD1 (6 bases). The CDR3 is 15 residues long. V gave up 5 bases and J gave up 4 bases, with 17 bases separating them. Germline CDR1 and CDR2: SGHVS and FQNEAQ. The CDR3 DNA reads as TGTGCCAGCAGCCCGGAAACAGGGCGAGGCTATGGCTACACCTTC. It translates to CASSPETGRGYGYTF.

The V call is TRBV2, the J call TRBJ2-7; 7 bases are shared with TRBD1. The junction had 2 bases not matched to a gene; V was cut back by 10 bases and J by 2 bases. Looked up from germline, CDR1 is SNHLY and CDR2 is FYNNEI. The length of the CDR3 is 11 residues. CDR3 region: CATGTAYEQYF. As DNA, the CDR3 is TGTGCCACCGGGACAGCCTACGAGCAGTACTTC.

In its sample, this clone was seen once. The chain's CDR3 is CASSQTHAVPDTQYF. CDR3 DNA sequence: TGTGCCAGCAGCCAAACGCACGCAGTCCCAGATACGCAGTATTTT. The rearrangement uses TRBV3-1 (or the pseudogene TRBV3-2) and TRBJ2-3; the D is unclear. V lost 2 bases, J lost 4 bases, and 13 bases lay in between. The germline V gene encodes CDR1 LGHDT and CDR2 YNNKEL (reference sequence). The CDR3 extends over 15 amino acids.

This clone has only one observation. V gene TRBV7-6 combines with J gene TRBJ2-2; 10 nucleotides agree with TRBD2. The germline V gene encodes CDR1 SGHVS and CDR2 FNYEAQ. The V segment lost 3 bases and the J segment 1 base; nucleotides outside the gene matches: 5. The CDR3 runs 17 residues. CDR3 DNA: TGTGCCAGCAGCTTTAACGTAGCGGGAGGGAACACCGGGGAGCTGTTTTTT. Protein sequence: CASSFNVAGGNTGELFF. The complete variable domain, with remaining parts taken from reference TRBV7-6 and TRBJ2-2, reads GAGVSQSPRYKVTKRGQDVALRCDPISGHVSLYWYRQALGQGPEFLTYFNYEAQQDKSGLPNDRFSAERPEGSISTLTIQRTEQRDSAMYRCASSFNVAGGNTGELFFGEGSRLTVL.

V and J are TRBV5-1 and TRBJ1-1; TRBD1 aligns across 8 bases. The V and J ends lost 4 bases and 11 bases, in that order; junction bases with no gene match: 13. Germline V gene lookup returns CDR1 SGHRS and CDR2 YFSETQ. The CDR3 loop spans 14 amino acids. The CDR3 reads CASSLESGGDPAFF. The CDR3 DNA reads TGCGCCAGCAGCCTAGAATCAGGGGGCGATCCGGCTTTCTTT.

The chain is built from TRBV28 and TRBJ1-5; TRBD1 might be the D (5 bases). Looked up from germline, CDR1 is MDHEN and CDR2 is SYDVKM. CDR3 length: 15 amino acids. With 6 bases removed from V and 5 bases from J, the gap between germline ends came to 17 bases. The CDR3 sequence: CASSLGVRGDQPQHF. The DNA of the CDR3 is TGTGCCAGCAGCCTGGGGGTTCGCGGGGATCAGCCCCAGCATTTT.

The chain employs TRBV28 and TRBJ1-5, with a possible D match to TRBD1 (6 bases). The CDR3 length is 15 residues. Per the germline V gene, CDR1 is MDHEN and CDR2 is SYDVKM. Deletions cut 4 bases from V and 2 bases from J, with 12 bases between. The CDR3 reads CASSSGSGGNQPQHF. For the CDR3, the DNA is TGTGCCAGCAGTTCCGGGTCAGGGGGCAATCAGCCCCAGCATTTT.

J is TRBJ2-6 and V is TRBV19; D is uncertain. The CDR3 covers 17 residues. Germline values: CDR1 LNHDA, CDR2 SQIVND (reference sequence). The V and J ends lost 5 bases and 0 bases respectively, with 14 bases between them. The CDR3 loop is CASSFGRQFSGANVLTF. CDR3 bases: TGTGCCAGTAGTTTTGGCAGACAATTCTCTGGGGCCAACGTCCTGACTTTC.

J is TRBJ2-1 and V is TRBV5-1; 8 nucleotides agree with TRBD1. CDR3 size: 17 residues. Germline V lookup: CDR1 SGHRS, CDR2 YFSETQ. The ends lost 2 bases at V and 8 bases at J; junction bases unmatched: 15. The chain's CDR3 is CASSLGQGLTWVHEQFF. As DNA, the CDR3 is TGCGCCAGCAGCTTAGGACAGGGATTGACGTGGGTTCATGAGCAGTTCTTC. The full variable domain, rest sourced from reference TRBV5-1 and TRBJ2-1, is KAGVTQTPRYLIKTRGQQVTLSCSPISGHRSVSWYQQTPGQGLQFLFEYFSETQRNKGNFPGRFSGRQFSNSRSEMNVSTLELGDSALYLCASSLGQGLTWVHEQFFGPGTRLTVL.

CDR3 DNA: TGTGCCACTAACTACAGGGGCACTGAAGCTTTCTTT. This codes for CATNYRGTEAFF. V and J are TRBV28 and TRBJ1-1; 7 bases are a match to TRBD1. This CDR3 is built from 12 residues. With V trimmed by 10 bases and J by 4 bases, 6 bases remained unmatched. Germline CDR1 is MDHEN and CDR2 is SYDVKM.

The chain uses TRBV5-1 and TRBJ1-2; TRBD1 agrees at 8 bases. In germline, CDR1 is SGHRS, CDR2 YFSETQ. This CDR3 is 15 amino acids long. V was clipped by 0 bases and J by 8 bases; unmatched bases: 9. The CDR3 bases are TGCGCCAGCAGCTTGGTCGGTGAGACAGGGGACGGCTACACCTTC. Translated: CASSLVGETGDGYTF.

For the CDR3, the DNA is TGTGCCTGGAGTCCCACTTTGAATGAGCAGTTCTTC. Translating gives CAWSPTLNEQFF. The chain uses TRBV30 and TRBJ2-1; D is undetermined. The CDR3 sequence is 12 residues long. V was clipped by 2 bases and J by 7 bases, with 9 bases between them. Germline assignment: CDR1 GTSNPN and CDR2 SVGIG (reference sequence).

This chain joins TRBV7-9 and TRBJ1-3, with D perhaps TRBD1 (5 bases). The V end was cut by 2 bases, the J end by 8 bases, with 7 bases between. Per germline, CDR1 SEHNR and CDR2 FQNEAQ (reference sequence). The CDR3 is 12 amino acids. Here the CDR3 DNA reads TGTGCCAGCAGCTTATTAGGGGACACCATATATTTT. As protein: CASSLLGDTIYF.

V and J are TRBV7-2 and TRBJ2-1; maybe TRBD1 (8 bases). This CDR3 contains 15 residues. Germline V gene sequence: CDR1 SGHTA, CDR2 FQGNSA. Trimming took off 3 bases at V and 4 bases at J, with 13 bases between the two ends. In nucleotides, the CDR3 is TGTGCCAGCAGCTTCTTACAGGGGGGGTACAATGAGCAGTTCTTC. As protein: CASSFLQGGYNEQFF. The full variable domain, completed using reference TRBV7-2 and TRBJ2-1, is GAGVSQSPSNKVTEKGKDVELRCDPISGHTALYWYRQSLGQGLEFLIYFQGNSAPDKSGLPSDRFSAERTGGSVSTLTIQRTQQEDSAVYLCASSFLQGGYNEQFFGPGTRLTVL.

This chain joins TRBV2 and TRBJ2-2; 7 bases are a match to TRBD1. CDR3 length equals 15 residues. Per the germline V gene, CDR1 is SNHLY and CDR2 is FYNNEI. V shed 6 bases and J 9 bases; nucleotides not matched to a gene: 13. The chain's CDR3 is CASRNTYRQGRELFF. In DNA, the CDR3 is TGTGCCAGCAGGAACACCTATCGACAGGGCCGGGAGCTGTTTTTT.

The table lists this clone with a few counts. The chain couples TRBV2 to TRBJ1-2; D not resolved. The CDR3 loop spans 14 amino acids. V lost 3 bases and J 5 bases, leaving 13 bases between the germline ends. The germline gives CDR1 SNHLY, CDR2 FYNNEI. CDR3 region: CASSEGSRGYGYTF. Written as DNA, the CDR3 is TGTGCCAGCAGTGAGGGGTCCCGAGGGTATGGCTACACCTTC.

In regard to this clone: The same CDR3 also results from other DNA sequences found in this sample. The chain couples TRBV5-4 to TRBJ1-6; no clear D. Germline V gene lookup returns CDR1 SGHNT and CDR2 YYREEE (reference sequence). Trimming took 0 bases from V and 5 from J, leaving 6 bases between them. This CDR3 has 14 residues. CDR3 nucleotide sequence: TGTGCCAGCAGCTTGGCCCGGGATAATTCACCCCTCCACTTT. Amino acid sequence: CASSLARDNSPLHF.

V gene TRBV20-1 combines with J gene TRBJ2-1; D call uncertain. Trimming removed 3 bases at V and 2 bases at J, with 11 bases between. CDR3 length: 14 amino acids. The germline CDR1 and CDR2 sequences are DFQATT and SNEGSKA (reference sequence). This CDR3 is CSASRGFAYNEQFF. CDR3 sequence (DNA): TGCAGTGCTAGTAGAGGATTTGCCTACAATGAGCAGTTCTTC.

About this clone: The identical CDR3 is also encoded by other nucleotide sequences in the sample. The V and J genes are TRBV6-5 and TRBJ1-6, with a possible D match to TRBD1 (6 bases). V lost 6 bases and J 7 bases, leaving 10 bases between the germline ends. This CDR3 contains 13 residues. Germline CDR1 MNHEY, CDR2 SVGAGI. The CDR3 sequence: CASRRGSNSPLHF. The CDR3 nucleotides are TGTGCCAGCAGGAGGGGGTCGAATTCACCCCTCCACTTT.

As regards this clone: A read error may account for a junction end that differs from germline. The genes are TRBV18 and TRBJ2-7, with 7 bases fitting TRBD1. This CDR3 has 14 residues. CDR1 and CDR2 (germline): KGHSH, LQKENI. Here the CDR3 DNA reads TGTGCCAGCTCACCAAACCCGGGTTTTGAGGGGGCGAACTTC. It specifies CASSPNPGFEGANF.

The chain couples TRBV6-2 or TRBV6-3 to TRBJ1-2; D ambiguous. With 5 bases removed from V and 7 bases from J, the gap between germline ends came to 11 bases. From germline, CDR1 is MNHEY and CDR2 SVGEGT. This CDR3 is built from 12 residues. The CDR3 bases are TGTGCCAGCAGTCGAGAGCGCCTTGGCTACACCTTC. This translates into CASSRERLGYTF.

This clone occurred once. The V and J genes are TRBV18 and TRBJ1-1, with 7 bases that match TRBD1. V shed 3 bases and J 6 bases; nucleotides not matched to a gene: 10. This CDR3 has 15 residues. Germline V CDR1 and CDR2: KGHSH, LQKENI. The DNA of the CDR3 is TGTGCCAGCTCACCGGGGACAGCCTACTCCTCTGAAGCTTTCTTT. Residues: CASSPGTAYSSEAFF.

The V gene is TRBV18, the J gene TRBJ2-7; tentatively, D is TRBD1 (5 bases). CDR3 size: 14 residues. CDR1 and CDR2 (germline): KGHSH, LQKENI. Between the trimmed V and J ends, which lost 2 bases and 4 bases, there was a span of 12 bases. For the CDR3, the DNA is TGTGCCAGCTCACCAGGCAGGGAAGCATACGAGCAGTACTTC. Its translation is CASSPGREAYEQYF.

CDR3 residues: CAARGTGLNTEAFF. CDR3 bases: TGTGCCGCCAGGGGGACAGGGTTGAACACTGAAGCTTTCTTT. The chain recombines TRBV28 with TRBJ1-1, with TRBD1 matching over 9 bases. J gave up 0 bases and V 11 bases, and 7 bases lay outside the gene matches. This CDR3 has 14 residues. Germline loops: CDR1 MDHEN, CDR2 SYDVKM.

The J gene is TRBJ2-1, the V gene TRBV30, with TRBD2 matching 9 bases. The germline V gene encodes CDR1 GTSNPN and CDR2 SVGIG (reference sequence). Unmatched junction bases numbered 13, after V lost 0 bases and J lost 7 bases. This CDR3 is 17 amino acids long. For the CDR3, the DNA is TGTGCCTGGAGTGTCGGAGCGGGAGGCCTTATGGGGAATGAGCAGTTCTTC. As protein: CAWSVGAGGLMGNEQFF.

In the case of this clone: Other DNA sequences in the same sample also yield this CDR3. This chain joins TRBV19 and TRBJ1-5, with a possible D match to TRBD1 (6 bases). The CDR3 is made up of 14 amino acids. Trimming left V 2 bases short and J 3 bases short, with 8 bases between. The V gene's germline CDR1 is LNHDA and CDR2 SQIVND (reference sequence). CDR3 sequence: CASSIQGSNQPQHF. The CDR3 DNA follows: TGTGCCAGTAGTATACAGGGGTCCAATCAGCCCCAGCATTTT.

This chain joins TRBV5-6 and TRBJ1-3; D unresolved. This CDR3 comprises 16 residues. Germline-derived CDR1 and CDR2 are SGHDT and YYEEEE. V was cut by 4 bases and J by 0 bases, with 14 bases left in between. CDR3 in amino acids: CASSVLGETSGNTIYF. CDR3 in DNA: TGTGCCAGCAGCGTACTTGGAGAAACCTCTGGAAACACCATATATTTT.